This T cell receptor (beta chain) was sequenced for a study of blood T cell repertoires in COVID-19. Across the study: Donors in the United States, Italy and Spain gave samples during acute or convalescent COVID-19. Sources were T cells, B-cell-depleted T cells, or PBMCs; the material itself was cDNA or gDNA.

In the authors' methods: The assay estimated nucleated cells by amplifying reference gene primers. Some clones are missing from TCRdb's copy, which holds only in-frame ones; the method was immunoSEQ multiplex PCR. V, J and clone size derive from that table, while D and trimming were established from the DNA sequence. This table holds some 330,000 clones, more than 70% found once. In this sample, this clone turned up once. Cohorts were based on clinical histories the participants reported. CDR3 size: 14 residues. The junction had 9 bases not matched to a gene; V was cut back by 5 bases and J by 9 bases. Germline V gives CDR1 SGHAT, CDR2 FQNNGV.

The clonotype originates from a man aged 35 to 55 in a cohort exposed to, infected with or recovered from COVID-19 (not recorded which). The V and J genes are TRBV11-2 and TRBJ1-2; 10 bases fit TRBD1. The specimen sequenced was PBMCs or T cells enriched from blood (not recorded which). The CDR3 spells CASSPTTGGGSYTF. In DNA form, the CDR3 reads TGTGCCAGCAGCCCCACGACAGGGGGCGGAAGCTACACCTTC.